The 32 T cell receptor beta chains presented below share a single source sample, sequenced in a study of blood T cell repertoires in COVID-19 (dated by TCRdb to the early 2020s). Library preparation employed the immunoSEQ multiplex PCR assay. The table was pulled from immuneACCESS by TCRdb, which kept in-frame rearrangements only. Such tables lose some clones; where checked, under half of the loss comes from unresolved V genes, and the rest has no known cause. The sample profile shows 110,000 to 150,000 clones; around 73% of them were found once. The ten biggest clones cover around 6% of the sample. The sample consisted of PBMCs or T cells enriched from blood (not recorded which). The source of these receptors is a woman between 45 and 65 years old who had recovered from COVID-19.

This chain links TRBV7-9 with TRBJ1-5; no reliable D call. Germline CDR1 reads SEHNR; CDR2 reads FQNEAQ (reference sequence). The CDR3 sequence is 15 residues long. Deletions cut 5 bases from V and 3 bases from J, with 14 bases between. The CDR3 coding sequence is TGTGCCAGCAGCCCCGGTGGAGGGAACAATCAGCCCCAGCATTTT. It codes for CASSPGGGNNQPQHF.

This chain connects TRBV7-9 to TRBJ1-1; TRBD1 matches 8 bases. V shed 5 bases and J 5 bases; nucleotides not matched to a gene: 10. In germline, CDR1 is SEHNR, CDR2 FQNEAQ (reference sequence). CDR3 length equals 15 residues. CDR3 bases: TGTGCCAGCAGCGACCCAGGGGGCCGTTTTACTGAAGCTTTCTTT. This encodes CASSDPGGRFTEAFF.

This chain joins TRBV12-3 or TRBV12-4 and TRBJ1-2, with D unresolved. CDR3 length equals 12 residues. V shed 3 bases and J shed 6 bases, with 8 bases lying between them. CDR3 residues: CASSLVGDGYTF. DNA of the CDR3: TGTGCCAGCAGTTTGGTCGGGGATGGCTACACCTTC.

The chain employs TRBV24-1 and TRBJ1-2, with D possibly matching TRBD1 (5 bases). The CDR3 extends over 14 amino acids. V was shortened by 5 bases and J by 7 bases, with 16 bases between the two germline ends. Looked up from germline, CDR1 is KGHDR and CDR2 is SFDVKD. The CDR3 DNA is TGTGCCACCAGTGTTGACAGTTCGATGGGTGGCTACACCTTC. This codes for CATSVDSSMGGYTF.

The rearrangement links TRBV5-6 to TRBJ1-2, with 7 bases lining up with TRBD1. CDR1 and CDR2 (germline): SGHDT, YYEEEE. Losses at the gene ends were 1 base for V and 4 bases for J; bases not matched to a gene: 10. The CDR3 has 16 amino acids. CDR3 protein: CASSLWAPGGSYGYTF. The CDR3 DNA reads TGTGCCAGCAGCTTGTGGGCGCCAGGGGGTAGCTATGGCTACACCTTC.

The rearrangement uses TRBV7-9 and TRBJ2-7, with 8 bases that match TRBD1. J was trimmed by 2 bases and V by 4 bases; bases with no gene match: 7. From germline, CDR1 is SEHNR and CDR2 FQNEAQ (reference sequence). The CDR3 totals 15 residues. In DNA form, the CDR3 reads TGTGCCAGCAGCTCGACCGGGACAGGACCCTACGAGCAGTACTTC. Amino acid sequence: CASSSTGTGPYEQYF.

As for this clone: The sample carries other DNA sequences with the same CDR3. The chain joins TRBV5-1 to TRBJ2-2; the match to TRBD2 covers 11 bases. V gave up 3 bases and J gave up 1 base; unmatched junction bases: 2. The germline V gene encodes CDR1 SGHRS and CDR2 YFSETQ. The CDR3 contains 16 residues. The CDR3 DNA is TGCGCCAGCAGCTCTCTAGCGGGGGGGAACACCGGGGAGCTGTTTTTT. Its translation: CASSSLAGGNTGELFF.

The V and J genes are TRBV29-1 and TRBJ2-1; 8 bases match TRBD1. Germline V CDR1 and CDR2: SQVTM, ANQGSEA. V lost 0 bases and J lost 7; bases outside the gene matches: 5. The CDR3 has 14 residues. DNA of the CDR3: TGCAGCGTTGAAGACCCTCGGACAGGGAATGAGCAGTTCTTC. Its translation: CSVEDPRTGNEQFF.

This sequence joins TRBV15 and TRBJ2-1, with unresolved D. This CDR3 has 12 amino acids. Trimming cost V 1 base and J 7 bases, with 5 bases left between them. Looked up from germline, CDR1 is LNHNV and CDR2 is YYDKDF (reference sequence). The CDR3: CATSRAGNEQFF. CDR3 DNA: TGTGCCACCAGCAGAGCAGGTAATGAGCAGTTCTTC. Complete variable domain (other parts from reference TRBV15 and TRBJ2-1): DAMVIQNPRYQVTQFGKPVTLSCSQTLNHNVMYWYQQKSSQAPKLLFHYYDKDFNNEADTPDNFQSRRPNTSFCFLDIRSPGLGDTAMYLCATSRAGNEQFFGPGTRLTVL.

This clone is labeled medium-sized. The CDR3 nucleotides are TGTGCCAGCAGCCGCAGCTTAGGCTTCGGGGGAGAGGGTAATTCACCCCTCCACTTT. This gives the protein CASSRSLGFGGEGNSPLHF. The gene calls are TRBV7-9 and TRBJ1-6, with D possibly being TRBD1 (5 bases). Trimming shortened V by 5 bases and J by 6 bases, and 26 bases separated the two germline ends. This CDR3 region has 19 residues. Germline CDR1 is SEHNR and CDR2 is FQNEAQ (reference sequence). Filled out from reference TRBV7-9 and TRBJ1-6, the complete variable domain reads DTGVSQNPRHKITKRGQNVTFRCDPISEHNRLYWYRQTLGQGPEFLTYFQNEAQLEKSRLLSDRFSAERPKGSFSTLEIQRTEQGDSAMYLCASSRSLGFGGEGNSPLHFGNGTRLTVT.

The chain employs TRBV7-9 and TRBJ1-1; 7 bases match TRBD1. With V trimmed by 2 bases and J by 8 bases, 5 bases remained unmatched. This CDR3 is 13 amino acids long. The germline V gene encodes CDR1 SEHNR and CDR2 FQNEAQ (reference sequence). The CDR3 here is CASSLKGAGEAFF. The CDR3 DNA follows: TGTGCCAGCAGCTTAAAGGGGGCAGGGGAAGCTTTCTTT.

This clone is a singleton in its sample. This chain links TRBV11-2 with TRBJ1-4; TRBD1 agrees at 8 bases. V lost 5 bases, J lost 7 bases, and 12 bases stayed unmatched. Per the germline V gene, CDR1 is SGHAT and CDR2 is FQNNGV. The CDR3 is made up of 16 amino acids. The CDR3 loop reads CASSTYRQGASEKLFF. The CDR3 nucleotides read TGTGCCAGCAGCACGTATCGGCAGGGGGCAAGTGAAAAACTGTTTTTT.

J is TRBJ2-1 and V is TRBV5-4; tentative D call: TRBD2 (7 bases). Trimming cost V 4 bases and J 0 bases, with 23 bases left between them. The CDR3 consists of 19 residues. CDR1 SGHNT and CDR2 YYREEE come from the germline V gene (reference sequence). CDR3 residues: CASSAGGGWGGSSYNEQFF. CDR3 nucleotides: TGTGCCAGCAGCGCGGGCGGCGGATGGGGGGGCAGCTCCTACAATGAGCAGTTCTTC.

Only a few counts were recorded for this clone. This chain connects TRBV5-4 to TRBJ1-6; 9 nucleotides agree with TRBD1. Germline CDR1 reads SGHNT; CDR2 reads YYREEE (reference sequence). J lost 8 bases, V lost 4 bases, and 7 bases had no gene match. The CDR3 contains 15 residues. CDR3 loop: CASSPSRDRDSPLHF. CDR3 nucleotides: TGTGCCAGCAGCCCGTCCCGGGACAGGGATTCACCCCTCCACTTT.

The V call is TRBV12-5, the J call TRBJ1-1; TRBD1 agrees at 9 bases. CDR1 is LGHNT and CDR2 is FRNRAP in the germline V gene. The CDR3 runs to 21 residues. The V gene end was trimmed by 2 bases and the J gene end by 4 bases; junction bases not matched to a gene: 23. For the CDR3, the DNA is TGTGCTAGTGGTTTGAAATTAGGCGGGACAGGGAGTTTTGTACCATCCACTGAAGCTTTCTTT. This translates into CASGLKLGGTGSFVPSTEAFF.

This clone was seen repeatedly, ten times or more. As DNA, the CDR3 is TGTGCCAGCAGTCCCCGGGACAGGGGCGATCAGCCCCAGCATTTT. Protein: CASSPRDRGDQPQHF. The chain links TRBV6-2 or TRBV6-3 to TRBJ1-5, with 10 bases fitting TRBD1. V was pared by 5 bases and J by 5 bases, with 6 bases of the junction left unmatched. This CDR3 has 15 amino acids. CDR1 MNHEY and CDR2 SVGEGT come from the germline V gene.

The count of this clone is one. The chain carries TRBV11-3 and TRBJ2-1; unclear D gene. The germline V gene has CDR1 SGHNT and CDR2 YENEEA. This CDR3 has 15 amino acids. V gave up 2 bases and J gave up 4 bases, with 12 bases separating them. In DNA, the CDR3 is TGTGCCAGCAGCTTACATGTCGGGTCTTACAATGAGCAGTTCTTC. Translated: CASSLHVGSYNEQFF. Using reference TRBV11-3 and TRBJ2-1 for the parts outside the CDR3, the full variable domain is EAGVVQSPRYKIIEKKQPVAFWCNPISGHNTLYWYLQNLGQGPELLIRYENEEAVDDSQLPKDRFSAERLKGVDSTLKIQPAELGDSAVYLCASSLHVGSYNEQFFGPGTRLTVL.

This clone has only a few counts. The rearrangement uses TRBV9 and TRBJ1-4, with no clear D. CDR1 is SGDLS, CDR2 YYNGEE, per germline. This CDR3 region has 16 residues. V gave up 0 bases and J gave up 7 bases, with 16 bases separating them. The DNA for the CDR3 is TGTGCCAGCAGCGTAGAACCAGGTCGTACAACTGAAAAACTGTTTTTT. Encoded protein: CASSVEPGRTTEKLFF.

The chain joins TRBV6-1 to TRBJ2-7; D possibly corresponds to TRBD1 (6 bases). The CDR3 length is 13 residues. CDR1 and CDR2 from the germline V gene are MNHNS and SASEGT. Trimming took off 5 bases at V and 5 bases at J, with 13 bases between the two ends. CDR3 protein: CASSLGGSDEQYV. The CDR3 DNA reads TGTGCCAGCAGTTTAGGGGGATCCGACGAGCAGTACGTC.

About this clone itself: This sample also contains other DNA sequences that code for the same CDR3. The rearrangement links TRBV5-1 to TRBJ2-3; 7 positions match TRBD1. CDR3 length equals 14 residues. The V and J ends lost 0 bases and 5 bases, in that order; junction bases with no gene match: 3. The germline V gene has CDR1 SGHRS and CDR2 YFSETQ. The CDR3 coding sequence is TGCGCCAGCAGCTTGGGACAGGGTGGAGATACGCAGTATTTT. This codes for CASSLGQGGDTQYF.

The V call is TRBV20-1, the J call TRBJ1-5; D is perhaps TRBD1 (6 bases). The CDR3 has 15 residues. The V gene lost 3 bases and the J gene lost 2 bases, with 14 bases spanning the gap. Germline V CDR1 and CDR2: DFQATT, SNEGSKA (reference sequence). CDR3 DNA sequence: TGCAGTGCTAGTGCCGTGGGGGCCGGCAATCAGCCCCAGCATTTT. Translating gives CSASAVGAGNQPQHF.

The rearrangement links TRBV11-2 to TRBJ1-2, with 8 bases matching TRBD1. This CDR3 region has 17 residues. The V and J ends lost 4 bases and 2 bases, in that order; junction bases with no gene match: 12. The germline V gene has CDR1 SGHAT and CDR2 FQNNGV. The CDR3 here is CASSSTSKDRVNYGYTF. CDR3 in DNA: TGTGCCAGCAGCTCGACGTCGAAGGACAGGGTAAACTATGGCTACACCTTC.

The chain combines TRBV2 with TRBJ1-2, with 12 bases identical to TRBD1. Germline V gene lookup returns CDR1 SNHLY and CDR2 FYNNEI. V lost 6 bases to trimming and J lost 3 bases; unmatched junction nucleotides: 14. The CDR3 length is 18 residues. CDR3 DNA: TGTGCCAGCAGCCTCACCGGGACAGGGGGCATGAGGGACTATGGCTACACCTTC. The encoded protein is CASSLTGTGGMRDYGYTF.

This clone was recorded once. This rearrangement joins TRBV15 to TRBJ1-2; D may be TRBD1 (6 bases). Per the germline V gene, CDR1 is LNHNV and CDR2 is YYDKDF (reference sequence). The CDR3 covers 15 residues. Trimming took 1 base from V and 4 from J, leaving 13 bases between them. The CDR3 here is CATSRGAQGSYGYTF. For the CDR3, the DNA is TGTGCCACCAGCAGAGGGGCCCAGGGGAGCTATGGCTACACCTTC.

The chain couples TRBV27 to TRBJ1-5, with D unresolved. Germline CDR1 and CDR2: MNHEY and SMNVEV (reference sequence). CDR3 size: 15 residues. Trimming shortened V by 4 bases and J by 2 bases, and 12 bases separated the two germline ends. The CDR3 nucleotides are TGTGCCAGCAGTTGGTCGGGTAACGGCAATCAGCCCCAGCATTTT. Residues: CASSWSGNGNQPQHF.

The gene calls are TRBV27 and TRBJ2-2; TRBD2 aligns across 8 bases. Germline CDR1 reads MNHEY; CDR2 reads SMNVEV (reference sequence). CDR3 length equals 14 residues. Trimming cost V 7 bases and J 3 bases; bases outside gene matches: 4. In DNA form, the CDR3 reads TGTGCCAGCAACAGCGGGGGCTACACCGGGGAGCTGTTTTTT. Protein product: CASNSGGYTGELFF.

The chain recombines TRBV2 with TRBJ1-5, with a possible D match to TRBD1 (5 bases). Germline loops: CDR1 SNHLY, CDR2 FYNNEI. V gave up 6 bases and J gave up 4 bases, with 16 bases separating them. The CDR3 has 15 residues. The CDR3 DNA reads as TGTGCCAGCAGAGCAGCACATCGGGGGAATCAGCCCCAGCATTTT. This codes for CASRAAHRGNQPQHF.

The rearrangement uses TRBV29-1 and TRBJ2-1; D gene uncertain. The V end was cut by 3 bases, the J end by 6 bases, with 9 bases between. The CDR3 runs 12 residues. Germline CDR1 and CDR2: SQVTM and ANQGSEA. The CDR3 DNA reads TGCAGCGTTGACCGCCCGGGCAATGAGCAGTTCTTC. It specifies CSVDRPGNEQFF.

The chain uses TRBV28 and TRBJ2-2; the match to TRBD2 covers 10 bases. This CDR3 comprises 15 residues. The V segment lost 4 bases and the J segment 5 bases; nucleotides outside the gene matches: 4. CDR1 and CDR2 from the germline V gene are MDHEN and SYDVKM. DNA for the CDR3: TGTGCCAGCAGTTCTAGCGGGGGTCGGACCGGGGAGCTGTTTTTT. Protein: CASSSSGGRTGELFF.

A single count supports this clone. The chain employs TRBV5-1 and TRBJ2-1; a possible D gene is TRBD2 (6 bases). The germline V gene has CDR1 SGHRS and CDR2 YFSETQ. CDR3 length: 14 amino acids. V lost 5 bases, J lost 4 bases, and 13 bases lay in between. The CDR3 region has the DNA TGCGCCAGCAGTGGTCTAGCGACTTACAATGAGCAGTTCTTC. Protein: CASSGLATYNEQFF.

The gene calls are TRBV19 and TRBJ2-7, with D perhaps matching TRBD2 (6 bases). The V gene's germline CDR1 is LNHDA and CDR2 SQIVND (reference sequence). The CDR3 runs 13 residues. Trimming removed 11 bases from V and 0 bases from J, with 14 bases in between. CDR3 nucleotide sequence: TGTGCCTCTAGGAGGCGGGACTCCTACGAGCAGTACTTC. Encoded protein: CASRRRDSYEQYF.

This chain connects TRBV5-4 to TRBJ2-3, with 12 bases aligning to TRBD2. Looked up from germline, CDR1 is SGHNT and CDR2 is YYREEE (reference sequence). After removal of 3 bases from V and 3 bases from J, the junction contained 5 bases not matched to a gene. CDR3 length: 16 residues. CDR3 sequence: CASSSRTSGETDTQYF. Written as DNA, the CDR3 is TGTGCCAGCAGCTCCCGGACTAGCGGGGAGACAGATACGCAGTATTTT.